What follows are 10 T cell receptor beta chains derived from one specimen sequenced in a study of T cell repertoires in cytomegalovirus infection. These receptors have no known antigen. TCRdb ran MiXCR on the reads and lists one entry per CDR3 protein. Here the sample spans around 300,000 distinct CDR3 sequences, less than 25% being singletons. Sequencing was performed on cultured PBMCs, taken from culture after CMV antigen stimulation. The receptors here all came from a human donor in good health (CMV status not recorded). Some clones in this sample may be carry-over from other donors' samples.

The CDR3 sequence: CASSEQGAISYEQYV. The CDR3 DNA reads as TGTGCCAGCAGCGAACAGGGGGCCATCTCCTACGAGCAGTACGTC. The chain is built from TRBV2 and TRBJ2-7, with 9 nucleotides matching TRBD1. Germline V CDR1 and CDR2: SNHLY, FYNNEI. Unmatched junction bases numbered 6, after V lost 6 bases and J lost 0 bases. The CDR3 is made up of 15 amino acids.

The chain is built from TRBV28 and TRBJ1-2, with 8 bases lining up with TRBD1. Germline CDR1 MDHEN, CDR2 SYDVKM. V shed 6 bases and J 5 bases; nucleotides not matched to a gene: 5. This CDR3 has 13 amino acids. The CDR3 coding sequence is TGTGCCAGCAGACCAGGGGGCGGGTATGGCTACACCTTC. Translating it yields CASRPGGGYGYTF.

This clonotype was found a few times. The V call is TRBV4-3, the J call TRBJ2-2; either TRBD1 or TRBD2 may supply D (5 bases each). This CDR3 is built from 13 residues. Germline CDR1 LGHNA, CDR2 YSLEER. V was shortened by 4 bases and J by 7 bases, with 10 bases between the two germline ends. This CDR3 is CASSRGDLGELFF. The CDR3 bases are TGCGCCAGCAGCCGAGGGGACCTCGGGGAGCTGTTTTTT.

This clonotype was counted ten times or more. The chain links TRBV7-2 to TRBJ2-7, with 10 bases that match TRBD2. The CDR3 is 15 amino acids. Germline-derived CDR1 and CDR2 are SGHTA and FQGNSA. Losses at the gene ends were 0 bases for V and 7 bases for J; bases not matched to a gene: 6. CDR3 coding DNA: TGTGCCAGCAGCTTAGCGCATAGCGGGAGGTTGGAGCAGTACGTC. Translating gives CASSLAHSGRLEQYV.

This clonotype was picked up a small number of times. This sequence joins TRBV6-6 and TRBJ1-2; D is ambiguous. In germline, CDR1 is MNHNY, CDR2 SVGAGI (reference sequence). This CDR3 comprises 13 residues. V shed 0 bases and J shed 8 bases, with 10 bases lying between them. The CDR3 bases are TGTGCCAGCAGTTACTCCACGACACAAGGCTACACCTTC. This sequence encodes CASSYSTTQGYTF.

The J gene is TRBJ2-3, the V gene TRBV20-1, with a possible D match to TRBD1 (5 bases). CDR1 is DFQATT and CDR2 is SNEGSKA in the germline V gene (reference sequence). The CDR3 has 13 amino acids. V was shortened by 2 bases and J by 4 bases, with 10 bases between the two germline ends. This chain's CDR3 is CSARRIQADTQYF. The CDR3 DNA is TGCAGTGCTAGACGGATACAGGCAGATACGCAGTATTTT.

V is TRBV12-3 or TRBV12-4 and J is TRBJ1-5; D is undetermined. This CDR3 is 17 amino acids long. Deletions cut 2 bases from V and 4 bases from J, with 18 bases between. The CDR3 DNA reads TGTGCCAGCAGTTTAAATTCCGGCGGGGAAGGAAATCAGCCCCAGCATTTT. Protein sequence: CASSLNSGGEGNQPQHF.

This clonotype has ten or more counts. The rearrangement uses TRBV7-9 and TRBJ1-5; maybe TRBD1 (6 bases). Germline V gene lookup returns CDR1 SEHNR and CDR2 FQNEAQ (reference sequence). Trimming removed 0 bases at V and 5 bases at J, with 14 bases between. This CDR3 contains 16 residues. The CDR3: CASSLAGRDTDQPQHF. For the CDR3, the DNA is TGTGCCAGCAGCTTAGCGGGTCGGGACACCGATCAGCCCCAGCATTTT.

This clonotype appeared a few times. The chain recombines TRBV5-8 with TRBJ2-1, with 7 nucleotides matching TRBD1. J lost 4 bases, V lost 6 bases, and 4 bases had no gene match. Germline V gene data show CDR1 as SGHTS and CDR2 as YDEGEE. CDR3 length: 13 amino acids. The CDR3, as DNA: TGTGCCAGCAACAAACAGGGGTACAATGAGCAGTTCTTC. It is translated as CASNKQGYNEQFF.

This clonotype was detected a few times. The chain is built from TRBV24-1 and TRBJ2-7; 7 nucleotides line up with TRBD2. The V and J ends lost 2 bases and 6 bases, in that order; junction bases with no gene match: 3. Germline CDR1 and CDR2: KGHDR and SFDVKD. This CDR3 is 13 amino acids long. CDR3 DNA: TGTGCCACCAGTGATTCTAGCGGCCGCGAGCAGTACTTC. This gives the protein CATSDSSGREQYF.